This TCR beta chain was retrieved from a study of T-cell reconstitution after alpha-beta-depleted transplantation in children. Study results and caveats: Reportedly, alpha-beta T cells present about two months post-transplant originated from several hundred expanded clones of graft origin. By one year post-transplant, T-cell counts and diversity largely arose from T cells that were newly produced. Some patients owed their high day-60 TCRbeta diversity to surviving recipient T cells and thymic progenitors.

As to this clonotype: The antigen remains unidentified.

V gave up 5 bases and J gave up 4 bases; unmatched junction bases: 12. Looked up from germline, CDR1 is LGHNA and CDR2 is YNFKEQ. This CDR3 has 19 amino acids. Unique molecular identifiers were used to barcode this TCRbeta library. TCRdb re-called the PCR reads with MiXCR, one entry per CDR3 protein. Of over 100,000 distinct CDR3 sequences listed, 6% are singletons. The material was PBMCs, mostly from graft donor cells, obtained 60 days after TCRalphabeta/CD19-depleted stem cell transplant. V is TRBV4-2 and J is TRBJ2-6; 12 positions agree with TRBD2. The receptor was isolated from a female patient aged 2 to 10 who had a stem cell transplant for Fanconi anemia, so the T cells may come from the graft donor. The DNA of the CDR3 is TGTGCCAGCAGCGACACGACTAGCGGGAGTTCGGGCGGGGCCAACGTCCTGACTTTC. Its protein is CASSDTTSGSSGGANVLTF.